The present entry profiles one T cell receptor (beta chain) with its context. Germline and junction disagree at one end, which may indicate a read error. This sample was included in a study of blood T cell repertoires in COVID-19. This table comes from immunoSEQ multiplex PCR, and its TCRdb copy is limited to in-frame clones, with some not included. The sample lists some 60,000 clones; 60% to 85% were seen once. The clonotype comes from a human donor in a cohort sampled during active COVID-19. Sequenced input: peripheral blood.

As DNA, the CDR3 is TGTGCTAGCAGCTCGAAGAGGAATGACTTGAACACCGGGGAGCTGTTTTTT. Translation gives CASSSKRNDLNTGELFF. This chain links TRBV7-7 with TRBJ2-2; D is unresolved. Per the germline V gene, CDR1 is SSHAT and CDR2 is FNYEAQ (reference sequence). The CDR3 extends over 17 amino acids. The whole variable domain, remainder taken from reference TRBV7-7 and TRBJ2-2, is GAGVSQSPRYKVTKRGQDVTLRCDPISSHATLYWYQQALGQGPEFLTYFNYEAQPDKSGLPSDRFSAERPEGSISTLTIQRTEQRDSAMYRCASSSKRNDLNTGELFFGEGSRLTVL.